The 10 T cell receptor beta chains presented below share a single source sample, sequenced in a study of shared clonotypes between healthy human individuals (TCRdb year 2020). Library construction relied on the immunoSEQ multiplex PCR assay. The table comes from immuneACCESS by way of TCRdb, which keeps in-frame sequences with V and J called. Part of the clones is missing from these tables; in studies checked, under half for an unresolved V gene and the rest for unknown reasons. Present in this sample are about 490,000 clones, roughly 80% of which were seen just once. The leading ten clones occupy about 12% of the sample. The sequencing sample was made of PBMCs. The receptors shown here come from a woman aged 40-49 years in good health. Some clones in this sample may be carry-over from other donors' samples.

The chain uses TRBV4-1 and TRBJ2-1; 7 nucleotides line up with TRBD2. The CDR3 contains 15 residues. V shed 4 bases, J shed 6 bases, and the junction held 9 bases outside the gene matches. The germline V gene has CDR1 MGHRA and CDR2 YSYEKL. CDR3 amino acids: CASSRIAGSFNEQFF. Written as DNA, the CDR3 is TGCGCCAGCAGCCGGATAGCGGGTTCATTCAATGAGCAGTTCTTC.

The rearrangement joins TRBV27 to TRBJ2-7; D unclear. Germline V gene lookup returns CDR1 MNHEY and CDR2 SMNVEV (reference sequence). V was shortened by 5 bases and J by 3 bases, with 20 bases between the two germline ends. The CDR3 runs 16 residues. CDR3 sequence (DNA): TGTGCCAGCAGTCCGCCCCTCCGGACGCGCCGCTACGAGCAGTACTTC. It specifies CASSPPLRTRRYEQYF.

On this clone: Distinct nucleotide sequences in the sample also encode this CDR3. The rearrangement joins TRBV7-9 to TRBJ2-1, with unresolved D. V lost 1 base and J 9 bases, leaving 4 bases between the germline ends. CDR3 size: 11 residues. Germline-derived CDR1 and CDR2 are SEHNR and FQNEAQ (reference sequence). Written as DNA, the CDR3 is TGTGCCAGCAGCTTAGAGGGTGAGCAGTTCTTC. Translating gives CASSLEGEQFF.

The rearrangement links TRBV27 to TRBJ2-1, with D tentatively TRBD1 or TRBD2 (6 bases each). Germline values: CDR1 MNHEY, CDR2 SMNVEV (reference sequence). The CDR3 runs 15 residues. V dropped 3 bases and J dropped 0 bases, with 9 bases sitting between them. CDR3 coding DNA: TGTGCCAGCAGTTTGGAGGGGGACTCCTACAATGAGCAGTTCTTC. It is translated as CASSLEGDSYNEQFF.

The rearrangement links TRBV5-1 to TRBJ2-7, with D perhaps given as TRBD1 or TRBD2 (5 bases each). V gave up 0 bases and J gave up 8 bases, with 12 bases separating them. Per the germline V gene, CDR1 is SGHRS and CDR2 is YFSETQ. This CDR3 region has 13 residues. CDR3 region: CASSLEGRFKQYF. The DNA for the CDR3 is TGCGCCAGCAGCTTGGAGGGACGGTTCAAGCAGTACTTC.

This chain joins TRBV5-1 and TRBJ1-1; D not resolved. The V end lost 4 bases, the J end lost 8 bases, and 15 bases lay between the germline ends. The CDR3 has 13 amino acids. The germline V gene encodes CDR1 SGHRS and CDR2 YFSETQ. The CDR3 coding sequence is TGCGCCAGCAGCCCACGCCCTGCACTGGAAGCTTTCTTT. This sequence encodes CASSPRPALEAFF.

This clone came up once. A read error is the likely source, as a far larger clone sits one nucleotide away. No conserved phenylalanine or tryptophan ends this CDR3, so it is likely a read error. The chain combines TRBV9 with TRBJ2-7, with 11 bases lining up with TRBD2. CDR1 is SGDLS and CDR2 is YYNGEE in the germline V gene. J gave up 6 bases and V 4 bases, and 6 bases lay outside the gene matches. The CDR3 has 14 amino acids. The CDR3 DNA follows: TGTGCCAGCAGCACAGGGACTAGCGGAGCCGAGCAGTACTTA. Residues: CASSTGTSGAEQYL.

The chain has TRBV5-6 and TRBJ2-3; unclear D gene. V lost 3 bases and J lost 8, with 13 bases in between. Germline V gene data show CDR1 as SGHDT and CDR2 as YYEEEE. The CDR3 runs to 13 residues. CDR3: CASSSSRVGTQYF. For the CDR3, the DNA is TGTGCCAGCAGCTCTTCGCGTGTCGGTACGCAGTATTTT.

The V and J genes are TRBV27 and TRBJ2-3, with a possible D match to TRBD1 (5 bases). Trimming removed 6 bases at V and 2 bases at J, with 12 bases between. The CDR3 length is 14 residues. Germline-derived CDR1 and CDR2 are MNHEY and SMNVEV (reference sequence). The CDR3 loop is CASRRQIHTDTQYF. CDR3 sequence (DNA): TGTGCCAGCAGACGACAGATACACACAGATACGCAGTATTTT.

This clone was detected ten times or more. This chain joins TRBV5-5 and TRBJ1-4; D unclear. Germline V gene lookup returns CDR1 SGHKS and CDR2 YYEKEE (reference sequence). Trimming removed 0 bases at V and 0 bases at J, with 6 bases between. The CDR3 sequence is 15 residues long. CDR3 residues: CASSLEIATNEKLFF. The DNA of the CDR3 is TGTGCCAGCAGCTTGGAAATTGCAACTAATGAAAAACTGTTTTTT.